A single sample is the source of the 20 T cell receptor beta chains below, sequenced in a study of shared clonotypes between healthy human individuals. Using immunoSEQ multiplex PCR, the repertoire was profiled, and TCRdb retains in-frame clones only, with some absent. The profile shows about 480,000 clones, around 79% of them singletons. The sample consisted of PBMCs. The receptors were gathered from a woman between 35 and 50 years old in good health. Some clones in this sample may be carry-over from other donors' samples.

This chain uses TRBV27 with TRBJ1-5; 9 nucleotides agree with TRBD1. Germline CDR1 reads MNHEY; CDR2 reads SMNVEV (reference sequence). The CDR3 has 16 residues. The J segment lost 5 bases and the V segment lost 6 bases, leaving 11 bases of the junction unmatched. CDR3: CASRHRDRDPHQPQHF. CDR3 bases: TGTGCCAGCAGGCACCGGGACAGGGATCCTCATCAGCCCCAGCATTTT.

The J gene is TRBJ2-5, the V gene TRBV2; 8 positions match TRBD2. Germline CDR1 is SNHLY and CDR2 is FYNNEI. J lost 1 base, V lost 2 bases, and 12 bases had no gene match. The CDR3 runs 18 residues. For the CDR3, the DNA is TGTGCCAGCAGTGAAACCCGGGCTAGCGGGTCAGTCCAAGAGACCCAGTACTTC. Its protein product is CASSETRASGSVQETQYF.

The V and J genes are TRBV19 and TRBJ2-3; no reliable D call. Germline values: CDR1 LNHDA, CDR2 SQIVND (reference sequence). This CDR3 has 13 residues. V was clipped by 0 bases and J by 2 bases, with 3 bases between them. The CDR3 spells CASSIDHTDTQYF. CDR3 coding DNA: TGTGCCAGTAGTATAGACCACACAGATACGCAGTATTTT.

The chain combines TRBV28 with TRBJ1-2; no definite D call. The CDR3 totals 12 residues. V dropped 1 base and J dropped 5 bases, with 5 bases sitting between them. Germline V lookup: CDR1 MDHEN, CDR2 SYDVKM. CDR3 sequence: CASSLFGYGYTF. CDR3 nucleotides: TGTGCCAGCAGTTTATTCGGGTATGGCTACACCTTC.

This clone came up once. This chain joins TRBV7-9 and TRBJ2-7, with D hard to call. The germline V and J ends were trimmed by 1 base and 3 bases, with 10 bases remaining between them. The CDR3 runs 14 residues. Germline assignment: CDR1 SEHNR and CDR2 FQNEAQ (reference sequence). In nucleotides, the CDR3 is TGTGCCAGCAGCTTAGTTCGCCCCTTCTACGAGCAGTACTTC. Protein sequence: CASSLVRPFYEQYF.

This clone showed up just once. The chain has TRBV7-9 and TRBJ2-5, with D perhaps matching TRBD1 (5 bases). The germline V gene has CDR1 SEHNR and CDR2 FQNEAQ (reference sequence). CDR3 length equals 14 residues. Trimming shortened V by 2 bases and J by 5 bases, and 12 bases separated the two germline ends. CDR3 in amino acids: CASSLIGASETQYF. For the CDR3, the DNA is TGTGCCAGCAGCTTAATTGGGGCATCGGAGACCCAGTACTTC.

The chain combines TRBV18 with TRBJ2-1; 10 nucleotides line up with TRBD2. The CDR3 sequence is 14 residues long. The J segment lost 9 bases and the V segment lost 2 bases, leaving 4 bases of the junction unmatched. Germline lookup yields CDR1 KGHSH and CDR2 LQKENI. The CDR3 protein is CASSPVAGGGEQFF. The CDR3 nucleotides are TGTGCCAGCTCACCAGTAGCGGGAGGAGGTGAGCAGTTCTTC.

This chain connects TRBV9 to TRBJ2-7, with 9 bases lining up with TRBD1. The CDR3 length is 15 residues. Trimming took 3 bases from V and 3 from J; bases not matched to a gene: 7. The V gene's germline CDR1 is SGDLS and CDR2 YYNGEE. The CDR3 region is CASSDGDRVIYEQYF. The CDR3 region has the DNA TGTGCCAGCAGCGATGGGGACAGGGTTATCTACGAGCAGTACTTC.

The V and J genes are TRBV9 and TRBJ2-7; 7 bases align to TRBD1. V gave up 4 bases and J gave up 3 bases; unmatched junction bases: 10. Germline CDR1 is SGDLS and CDR2 is YYNGEE. CDR3 length: 15 amino acids. CDR3 amino acids: CASSSYGTARYEQYF. The CDR3 DNA sequence: TGTGCCAGCAGCAGTTACGGGACAGCCCGCTACGAGCAGTACTTC.

J is TRBJ2-2 and V is TRBV19; the D gene could be TRBD1 or TRBD2 (5 bases each). V was pared by 3 bases and J by 1 base, with 6 bases between. This CDR3 has 14 amino acids. The germline CDR1 and CDR2 sequences are LNHDA and SQIVND (reference sequence). Written as DNA, the CDR3 is TGTGCCAGTAGTATTGGGGGGAACACCGGGGAGCTGTTTTTT. It is translated as CASSIGGNTGELFF.

The J gene is TRBJ2-7, the V gene TRBV6-5; D might be TRBD1 (5 bases). The CDR3 is 13 amino acids. CDR1 is MNHEY and CDR2 is SVGAGI in the germline V gene. Trimming stripped 6 bases from V and 5 bases from J, with 14 bases between. In nucleotides, the CDR3 is TGTGCCAGCAGGCAGGTTGGGGCTGACGAGCAGTACTTC. Encoded protein: CASRQVGADEQYF.

This clone turned up a few times. The chain uses TRBV19 and TRBJ1-5; 7 bases match TRBD1. V was clipped by 7 bases and J by 9 bases; unmatched bases: 6. The CDR3 extends over 12 amino acids. CDR1 is LNHDA and CDR2 is SQIVND in the germline V gene (reference sequence). CDR3 coding DNA: TGTGCCAGTAACGACAGGGAAGGGCCCCAGCATTTT. Translated: CASNDREGPQHF.

The chain combines TRBV7-2 with TRBJ2-1; unclear D gene. Germline V gene data show CDR1 as SGHTA and CDR2 as FQGNSA. Trimming removed 1 base at V and 8 bases at J, with 9 bases between. The CDR3 sequence is 13 residues long. CDR3 sequence: CASSLGHRDEQFF. For the CDR3, the DNA is TGTGCCAGCAGCTTAGGACATAGGGATGAGCAGTTCTTC.

This clone was counted at least ten times. Other DNA sequences in the sample encode the same CDR3. The chain recombines TRBV9 with TRBJ2-1, with 7 bases identical to TRBD2. With V trimmed by 2 bases and J by 8 bases, 7 bases remained unmatched. This CDR3 region has 14 residues. Germline-derived CDR1 and CDR2 are SGDLS and YYNGEE. The CDR3 nucleotides read TGTGCCAGCAGCGTCGAGACTAGCATCGATGAGCAGTTCTTC. It translates to CASSVETSIDEQFF. Filled out from reference TRBV9 and TRBJ2-1, the complete variable domain reads DSGVTQTPKHLITATGQRVTLRCSPRSGDLSVYWYQQSLDQGLQFLIQYYNGEERAKGNILERFSAQQFPDLHSELNLSSLELGDSALYFCASSVETSIDEQFFGPGTRLTVL.

The CDR3 protein is CATSDEGGAGANVLTF. CDR3 nucleotide sequence: TGTGCCACCAGCGACGAGGGGGGGGCCGGGGCCAACGTCCTGACTTTC. The chain employs TRBV15 and TRBJ2-6; weak D call: TRBD2 (7 bases). The V and J ends lost 5 bases and 4 bases respectively, with 15 bases between them. CDR3 length: 16 residues. The germline V gene encodes CDR1 LNHNV and CDR2 YYDKDF (reference sequence).

This chain uses TRBV6-4 with TRBJ2-1; D is perhaps TRBD2 (5 bases). The CDR3 runs to 15 residues. V was cut by 3 bases and J by 8 bases, with 17 bases left in between. Germline V gene data show CDR1 as MRHNA and CDR2 as SNTAGT. CDR3 loop: CASSESGSPNDEQFF. The CDR3 region has the DNA TGTGCCAGCAGTGAATCGGGATCACCGAACGATGAGCAGTTCTTC.

The chain couples TRBV30 to TRBJ2-5; 9 bases are a match to TRBD2. The end of the DNA is better explained by TRBJ2-7, so the J call may be wrong. The germline V gene encodes CDR1 GTSNPN and CDR2 SVGIG (reference sequence). The CDR3 sequence is 16 residues long. This chain's CDR3 is CAWSIVRGAGGDEQYF. The CDR3 DNA reads as TGTGCCTGGAGTATCGTCCGGGGAGCGGGAGGCGACGAGCAGTACTTC.

The chain employs TRBV9 and TRBJ2-2; the D gene is possibly TRBD1 (6 bases). The CDR3 loop spans 15 amino acids. Looked up from germline, CDR1 is SGDLS and CDR2 is YYNGEE. The germline V and J ends were trimmed by 0 bases and 7 bases, with 13 bases remaining between them. CDR3 amino acids: CASSVGVTGNGELFF. CDR3 sequence (DNA): TGTGCCAGCAGCGTAGGGGTCACAGGGAACGGGGAGCTGTTTTTT.

The chain recombines TRBV30 with TRBJ1-4, with D unresolved. In germline, CDR1 is GTSNPN, CDR2 SVGIG (reference sequence). Trimming took off 2 bases at V and 8 bases at J, with 9 bases between the two ends. The CDR3 loop spans 12 amino acids. This CDR3 reads CAWSSIEEKLFF. The CDR3 DNA follows: TGTGCCTGGAGTTCGATAGAGGAAAAACTGTTTTTT.

The rearrangement links TRBV9 to TRBJ1-4, with 7 bases lining up with TRBD1. The CDR3 has 15 residues. With V trimmed by 3 bases and J by 3 bases, 5 bases remained unmatched. Germline V gives CDR1 SGDLS, CDR2 YYNGEE. DNA of the CDR3: TGTGCCAGCAGCGAGACAGGGATCGCTAATGAAAAACTGTTTTTT. It yields the protein CASSETGIANEKLFF.